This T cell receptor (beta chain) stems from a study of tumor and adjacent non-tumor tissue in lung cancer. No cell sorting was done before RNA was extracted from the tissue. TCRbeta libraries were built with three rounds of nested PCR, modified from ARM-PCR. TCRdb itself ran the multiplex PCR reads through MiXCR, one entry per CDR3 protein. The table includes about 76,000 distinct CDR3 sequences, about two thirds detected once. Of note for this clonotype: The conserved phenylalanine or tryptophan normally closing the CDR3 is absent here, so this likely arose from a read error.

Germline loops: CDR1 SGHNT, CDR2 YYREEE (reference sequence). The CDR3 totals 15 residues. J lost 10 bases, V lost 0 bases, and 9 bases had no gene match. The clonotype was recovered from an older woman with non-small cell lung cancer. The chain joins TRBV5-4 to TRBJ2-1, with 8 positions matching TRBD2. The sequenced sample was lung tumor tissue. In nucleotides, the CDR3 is TGTGCCAGCAGCTTGGGGCTAGCGGGTGGCGGGGAGCAGTTCCTC. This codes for CASSLGLAGGGEQFL.